These 32 T cell receptor beta chains originate from one sample sequenced in a study of blood T cell repertoires in COVID-19. The method was immunoSEQ multiplex PCR; TCRdb's version includes in-frame clones alone and lacks a portion of them. In the table there are roughly 54,000 clones, around 80% of which are singletons. The sample was peripheral blood. These receptors originate from a man aged 45-65 years with acute or convalescent COVID-19.

V gene TRBV3-1 (or the pseudogene TRBV3-2) combines with J gene TRBJ1-5, with a weak D call TRBD1 (6 bases). The V and J ends lost 0 bases and 5 bases respectively, with 11 bases between them. Germline assignment: CDR1 LGHDT and CDR2 YNNKEL (reference sequence). The CDR3 runs to 15 residues. CDR3 in DNA: TGTGCCAGCAGCCAAGATTTGGCAGGGGATCAGCCCCAGCATTTT. This translates into CASSQDLAGDQPQHF.

The chain combines TRBV5-5 with TRBJ1-1, with TRBD1 as a possible D gene (5 bases). The CDR3 extends over 12 amino acids. The V and J ends lost 2 bases and 8 bases respectively, with 10 bases between them. Germline CDR1 SGHKS, CDR2 YYEKEE (reference sequence). CDR3 loop: CASSFWAGEAFF. The CDR3 DNA reads TGTGCCAGCAGCTTTTGGGCAGGGGAAGCTTTCTTT.

This clone appeared many times. V and J are TRBV24-1 and TRBJ1-6; possibly TRBD1 for D (6 bases). Germline V gene lookup returns CDR1 KGHDR and CDR2 SFDVKD. The V gene lost 0 bases and the J gene lost 10 bases, with 15 bases spanning the gap. The length of the CDR3 is 16 residues. CDR3 sequence (DNA): TGTGCCACCAGTGATTTGCCACCGACCAGGGGCTCACCCCTCCACTTT. It codes for CATSDLPPTRGSPLHF.

The count of this clone is one. The chain combines TRBV6-5 with TRBJ1-1; 10 bases are shared with TRBD1. J was trimmed by 7 bases and V by 6 bases; bases with no gene match: 8. Germline V gene data show CDR1 as MNHEY and CDR2 as SVGAGI. The CDR3 is 14 residues long. The CDR3 protein is CASRNPTGGGEAFF. CDR3 bases: TGTGCCAGCAGGAACCCGACAGGGGGCGGTGAAGCTTTCTTT.

The chain employs TRBV28 and TRBJ1-2; 9 positions match TRBD1. J was trimmed by 7 bases and V by 5 bases; bases with no gene match: 8. This CDR3 has 14 amino acids. Germline CDR1 and CDR2: MDHEN and SYDVKM. The CDR3 bases are TGTGCCAGCAGTGAGCCGGGACAGGGATTTGGCTACACCTTC. Translation: CASSEPGQGFGYTF.

This clone came up once. The genes are TRBV7-9 and TRBJ2-1; TRBD2 matches at 10 bases. The CDR3 runs to 17 residues. Losses at the gene ends were 1 base for V and 7 bases for J; bases not matched to a gene: 10. Germline V lookup: CDR1 SEHNR, CDR2 FQNEAQ (reference sequence). CDR3 in DNA: TGTGCCAGCAGCTTAGGAAGACCGGGGACTAGCGCTAATGAGCAGTTCTTC. Residues: CASSLGRPGTSANEQFF.

V gene TRBV29-1 combines with J gene TRBJ1-1, with D possibly matching TRBD1 (6 bases). CDR1 and CDR2 (germline): SQVTM, ANQGSEA. V lost 7 bases and J 8 bases, leaving 11 bases between the germline ends. This CDR3 is built from 10 residues. The DNA for the CDR3 is TGCAGCGGGGCCGGGACAGAAGCTTTCTTT. Protein product: CSGAGTEAFF.

The chain uses TRBV16 and TRBJ2-2; maybe TRBD1 (7 bases). Trimming took 2 bases from V and 7 from J, leaving 14 bases between them. This CDR3 spans 15 amino acids. Germline V gene lookup returns CDR1 KGHSY and CDR2 FQNENV. CDR3 protein: CASSQAYRGGGELFF. The CDR3 DNA sequence: TGTGCCAGCAGCCAAGCATACAGGGGAGGCGGGGAGCTGTTTTTT.

This chain joins TRBV5-1 and TRBJ2-3, with TRBD1 as a possible D gene (5 bases). CDR3 length equals 14 residues. From germline, CDR1 is SGHRS and CDR2 YFSETQ. Trimming took 1 base from V and 1 from J, leaving 7 bases between them. In DNA form, the CDR3 reads TGCGCCAGCAGCTTGTCACAGGGCACAGATACGCAGTATTTT. Residues: CASSLSQGTDTQYF.

The V call is TRBV7-6, the J call TRBJ2-1; perhaps TRBD2 as D (5 bases). The CDR3 runs 12 residues. Germline CDR1 reads SGHVS; CDR2 reads FNYEAQ. V lost 6 bases, J lost 5 bases, and 8 bases lay in between. CDR3 protein: CASSGLHNEQFF. DNA for the CDR3: TGTGCCAGCAGTGGACTCCACAATGAGCAGTTCTTC.

To note about this clone: At the DNA level, this CDR3 is encoded by other sequences in the same sample as well. The rearrangement joins TRBV3-1 (or the pseudogene TRBV3-2) to TRBJ2-7, with D unresolved. The V end was cut by 0 bases, the J end by 7 bases, with 7 bases between. The CDR3 sequence is 12 residues long. Germline V gene data show CDR1 as LGHDT and CDR2 as YNNKEL (reference sequence). The CDR3 reads CASSQDEQEQYF. CDR3 DNA: TGTGCCAGCAGCCAAGATGAGCAAGAGCAGTACTTC.

This clone has just a few counts. The gene calls are TRBV12-3 or TRBV12-4 and TRBJ1-2, with D tentatively TRBD1 (6 bases). The CDR3 contains 13 residues. V lost 6 bases and J lost 2, with 10 bases in between. CDR3 in amino acids: CASSPGQNYGYTF. As DNA, the CDR3 is TGTGCCAGCAGCCCTGGACAGAACTATGGCTACACCTTC.

This chain uses TRBV7-8 with TRBJ2-2, with D maybe TRBD2 (6 bases). This CDR3 is built from 16 residues. Germline lookup yields CDR1 SGHVS and CDR2 FQNEAQ. V was clipped by 2 bases and J by 1 base, with 11 bases between them. In nucleotides, the CDR3 is TGTGCCAGCAGCTTATCGGGGGACTGGAACACCGGGGAGCTGTTTTTT. Its translation: CASSLSGDWNTGELFF.

Only a few counts were recorded for this clone. The sample contains more than one DNA sequence encoding this CDR3. The chain links TRBV29-1 to TRBJ1-2, with 9 bases that match TRBD1. Germline values: CDR1 SQVTM, CDR2 ANQGSEA. The CDR3 contains 12 residues. V lost 7 bases, J lost 2 bases, and 2 bases stayed unmatched. In DNA, the CDR3 is TGCAGCGCCACAGGGGGCAACTATGGCTACACCTTC. Its translation: CSATGGNYGYTF.

The rearrangement links TRBV27 to TRBJ1-6, with 8 bases lining up with TRBD1. This CDR3 is built from 17 residues. CDR1 is MNHEY, CDR2 SMNVEV, per germline (reference sequence). The J segment lost 0 bases and the V segment lost 6 bases, leaving 7 bases of the junction unmatched. CDR3 sequence: CASRRGQASSYNSPLHF. In DNA form, the CDR3 reads TGTGCCAGCAGACGGGGACAGGCGAGCTCCTATAATTCACCCCTCCACTTT.

The chain is built from TRBV5-1 and TRBJ2-1; TRBD2 aligns across 9 bases. V gave up 0 bases and J gave up 1 base; unmatched junction bases: 2. The CDR3 length is 16 residues. Germline loops: CDR1 SGHRS, CDR2 YFSETQ. CDR3 DNA: TGCGCCAGCAGCTTGGATGCGGGGGGGTCCTACAATGAGCAGTTCTTC. It is translated as CASSLDAGGSYNEQFF.

The chain joins TRBV19 to TRBJ1-1; D is uncertain. The CDR3 runs 13 residues. V lost 2 bases and J lost 0, with 4 bases in between. The V gene's germline CDR1 is LNHDA and CDR2 SQIVND (reference sequence). CDR3 sequence (DNA): TGTGCCAGTAGTATAACAGTGAACACTGAAGCTTTCTTT. This codes for CASSITVNTEAFF.

By share, this clone ranks as large (0.1 to 1%). The sample carries other DNA sequences with the same CDR3. For the CDR3, the DNA is TGTGCCAGCAGCCCCACGGGCACTGAAGCTTTCTTT. This translates into CASSPTGTEAFF. The genes are TRBV3-1 (or the pseudogene TRBV3-2) and TRBJ1-1; unclear D gene. The CDR3 is 12 amino acids. CDR1 and CDR2 from the germline V gene are LGHDT and YNNKEL (reference sequence). The V gene lost 4 bases and the J gene lost 4 bases, with 7 bases spanning the gap.

The rearrangement uses TRBV24-1 and TRBJ2-5; possibly TRBD2 for D (5 bases). Between the trimmed V and J ends, which lost 0 bases and 5 bases, there was a span of 9 bases. The CDR3 is made up of 14 amino acids. The germline gives CDR1 KGHDR, CDR2 SFDVKD. The DNA of the CDR3 is TGTGCCACCAGTGATTTGGGGGAGAGGGAGACCCAGTACTTC. Translated: CATSDLGERETQYF.

In its sample, this clone was seen a few times. The V and J genes are TRBV5-1 and TRBJ2-3; unclear D gene. Trimming pared 5 bases from V and 6 bases from J, leaving 13 bases between. Germline V gene sequence: CDR1 SGHRS, CDR2 YFSETQ. The CDR3 length is 13 residues. The CDR3 DNA sequence: TGCGCCAGCAGGCAAAGCCCCTCGGATACGCAGTATTTT. Translation gives CASRQSPSDTQYF.

The rearrangement uses TRBV4-1 and TRBJ2-3; TRBD2 aligns across 8 bases. Germline lookup yields CDR1 MGHRA and CDR2 YSYEKL. Unmatched junction bases numbered 4, after V lost 3 bases and J lost 5 bases. The CDR3 contains 14 residues. This CDR3 is CASSQRLALDTQYF. CDR3 bases: TGCGCCAGCAGCCAGAGACTAGCGTTAGATACGCAGTATTTT.

The chain is built from TRBV5-1 and TRBJ2-5, with 8 bases identical to TRBD2. The J segment lost 3 bases and the V segment lost 5 bases, leaving 3 bases of the junction unmatched. Per the germline V gene, CDR1 is SGHRS and CDR2 is YFSETQ. The CDR3 spans 13 residues. The CDR3 protein is CASSRSGEETQYF. CDR3 sequence (DNA): TGCGCCAGCAGTCGTAGCGGGGAAGAGACCCAGTACTTC.

The chain uses TRBV10-3 and TRBJ1-2, with D tentatively TRBD1 (5 bases). Trimming cost V 2 bases and J 3 bases, with 28 bases left between them. Germline CDR1 reads ENHRY; CDR2 reads SYGVKD. The CDR3 loop spans 20 amino acids. CDR3 amino acids: CAISEAIPGGMEAGDYGYTF. The CDR3 DNA reads TGTGCCATCAGTGAGGCTATACCAGGCGGGATGGAGGCGGGGGACTATGGCTACACCTTC.

This clone showed up just once. The rearrangement uses TRBV27 and TRBJ2-7; a weak D match, TRBD2 (5 bases). Germline loops: CDR1 MNHEY, CDR2 SMNVEV (reference sequence). This CDR3 is built from 16 residues. The V end lost 5 bases, the J end lost 4 bases, and 21 bases lay between the germline ends. The CDR3 bases are TGTGCCAGCAGTCCTATCTCGTTCGGGAAGGATTACGAGCAGTACTTC. As protein: CASSPISFGKDYEQYF.

This chain connects TRBV11-2 to TRBJ2-1; 8 bases align to TRBD1. The V gene end was trimmed by 3 bases and the J gene end by 4 bases; junction bases not matched to a gene: 5. The length of the CDR3 is 15 residues. CDR1 is SGHAT, CDR2 FQNNGV, per germline. The CDR3 sequence: CASSLQGASYNEQFF. Here the CDR3 DNA reads TGTGCCAGCAGCTTGCAGGGGGCCTCTTACAATGAGCAGTTCTTC.

The chain recombines TRBV7-3 with TRBJ2-3, with D possibly TRBD2 on 6 matching bases. With 2 bases removed from V and 6 bases from J, the gap between germline ends came to 15 bases. Germline V lookup: CDR1 SGHTA, CDR2 FQGTGA. The CDR3 is made up of 15 amino acids. The CDR3 DNA sequence: TGTGCCAGCAGCTTACACCTCACGGGAGCCGATACGCAGTATTTT. Translated, it gives CASSLHLTGADTQYF.

This chain uses TRBV29-1 with TRBJ1-5, with no clear D. The CDR3 loop spans 14 amino acids. From germline, CDR1 is SQVTM and CDR2 ANQGSEA. The ends were cut back, 0 bases at V and 6 bases at J, with 12 bases in the middle. The CDR3 loop is CSVEDETAGQPQHF. CDR3 nucleotides: TGCAGCGTTGAAGATGAAACGGCGGGTCAGCCCCAGCATTTT.

The V call is TRBV11-2, the J call TRBJ2-1, with a tentative D call TRBD1 (6 bases). V lost 2 bases and J lost 5, with 13 bases in between. The CDR3 runs 15 residues. In germline, CDR1 is SGHAT, CDR2 FQNNGV. The CDR3 sequence: CASSLFMGANNEQFF. CDR3 nucleotide sequence: TGTGCCAGCAGCTTATTTATGGGGGCGAACAATGAGCAGTTCTTC.

V usage is TRBV28 and J usage is TRBJ1-2; possibly TRBD1 for D (6 bases). Germline CDR1 and CDR2: MDHEN and SYDVKM. The CDR3 length is 14 residues. Trimming cost V 4 bases and J 8 bases, with 17 bases left between them. CDR3 sequence reads: CASSSTLQGGGYTF. The CDR3 DNA reads TGTGCCAGCAGTTCCACGTTACAGGGAGGGGGCTACACCTTC.

This chain links TRBV2 with TRBJ2-3; 11 bases fit TRBD2. Germline trimming cut 5 bases from V and 5 bases from J; bases unmatched to any gene: 9. There are 16 residues in the CDR3. From germline, CDR1 is SNHLY and CDR2 FYNNEI. In DNA form, the CDR3 reads TGTGCCAGCAGTCCAAACCCGGGACTAGCGGTAGATACGCAGTATTTT. This gives the protein CASSPNPGLAVDTQYF.

The rearrangement uses TRBV5-1 and TRBJ2-7, with 8 bases lining up with TRBD2. With 0 bases clipped from V and 5 bases from J, the junction kept 7 bases outside the gene matches. Germline CDR1 SGHRS, CDR2 YFSETQ. The CDR3 is made up of 15 amino acids. The CDR3 sequence is CASSLGAGEGNEQYF. The CDR3 DNA sequence: TGCGCCAGCAGCTTGGGAGCGGGAGAAGGGAACGAGCAGTACTTC.

The chain uses TRBV27 and TRBJ2-3, with 9 bases matching TRBD2. The CDR3 totals 15 residues. The trim removed 5 bases at V and 2 bases at J, leaving 5 bases unmatched. Germline CDR1 MNHEY, CDR2 SMNVEV (reference sequence). The CDR3 region is CASSPGLALTDTQYF. The CDR3 bases are TGTGCCAGCAGTCCGGGACTAGCACTCACAGATACGCAGTATTTT.